The 25 T cell receptor beta chains listed next were all sequenced from one sample in a study of cytomegalovirus exposure and HLA in healthy donors. Use of 60 Vbeta and 13 Jbeta primers characterized the PCR. Repertoires were generated with immunoSEQ multiplex PCR, while TCRdb's copy carries only in-frame clones and drops some. The repertoire consists of about 130,000 clones, with about four fifths occurring once and the leading ten covering 5.3%. The specimen sequenced was PBMCs. The receptors derive from a man aged 30 to 39 in good health and CMV-seronegative.

The genes are TRBV5-6 and TRBJ2-3, with D perhaps matching TRBD2 (5 bases). The CDR3 runs to 16 residues. From germline, CDR1 is SGHDT and CDR2 YYEEEE. The V end was cut by 4 bases, the J end by 0 bases, with 15 bases between. The CDR3 sequence: CASSERLIPSTDTQYF. CDR3 in DNA: TGTGCCAGCAGCGAGAGACTAATCCCTAGCACAGATACGCAGTATTTT.

On this clone itself: At one end, the junction sequence differs from germline, possibly due to a read error. The rearrangement links TRBV6-6 to TRBJ2-1; tentatively, D is TRBD2 (5 bases). The CDR3 covers 13 residues. Germline lookup yields CDR1 MNHNY and CDR2 SVGAGI (reference sequence). The CDR3 spells CASSSQTTGRSLF. CDR3 nucleotide sequence: TGTGCCAGCAGTTCTCAAACTACGGGAAGGAGTCTCTTC.

This sequence joins TRBV2 and TRBJ2-3, with D perhaps TRBD2 (6 bases). The CDR3 consists of 14 residues. Trimming pared 6 bases from V and 0 bases from J, leaving 10 bases between. Germline V CDR1 and CDR2: SNHLY, FYNNEI. The chain's CDR3 is CASSGTFSTDTQYF. CDR3 in DNA: TGTGCCAGCAGCGGGACTTTTAGCACAGATACGCAGTATTTT.

The chain recombines TRBV5-6 with TRBJ1-2; D call uncertain. Germline V gives CDR1 SGHDT, CDR2 YYEEEE. The CDR3 is 12 amino acids. V was cut by 7 bases and J by 1 base, with 8 bases left in between. The CDR3 bases are TGTGCCAGCCGGAGACTTAACTATGGCTACACCTTC. Amino acids: CASRRLNYGYTF.

The genes are TRBV27 and TRBJ1-5, with TRBD1 matching 12 bases. V lost 1 base and J lost 2; bases outside the gene matches: 9. In germline, CDR1 is MNHEY, CDR2 SMNVEV (reference sequence). The CDR3 covers 19 residues. Here the CDR3 DNA reads TGTGCCAGCAGTTTATTATCGGGGACAGGGGGCGCCGGCAATCAGCCCCAGCATTTT. This encodes CASSLLSGTGGAGNQPQHF.

V gene TRBV5-8 combines with J gene TRBJ2-3; no reliable D call. The germline gives CDR1 SGHTS, CDR2 YDEGEE. The V gene lost 0 bases and the J gene lost 6 bases, with 11 bases spanning the gap. The CDR3 runs 14 residues. CDR3 DNA sequence: TGTGCCAGCAGCTTGGTAGCCCTCCCGGATACGCAGTATTTT. The encoded protein is CASSLVALPDTQYF.

The chain combines TRBV4-1 with TRBJ2-7, with TRBD2 identical over 10 bases. V shed 4 bases and J 1 base; nucleotides not matched to a gene: 4. This CDR3 spans 15 amino acids. From germline, CDR1 is MGHRA and CDR2 YSYEKL. CDR3 bases: TGCGCCAGCAGCCCGGGACTAGCGCTATCCTACGAGCAGTACTTC. This sequence encodes CASSPGLALSYEQYF.

This chain joins TRBV27 and TRBJ2-1, with 14 bases aligning to TRBD2. CDR1 and CDR2 (germline): MNHEY, SMNVEV (reference sequence). Germline trimming cut 5 bases from V and 7 bases from J; bases unmatched to any gene: 16. The CDR3 sequence is 19 residues long. The CDR3 spells CASSPTSGRVRSTLNEQFF. In nucleotides, the CDR3 is TGTGCCAGCAGTCCGACTAGCGGGAGGGTACGATCTACACTTAATGAGCAGTTCTTC.

The genes are TRBV28 and TRBJ1-2, with D unclear. CDR3 length equals 13 residues. The V gene lost 4 bases and the J gene lost 5 bases, with 11 bases spanning the gap. Germline-derived CDR1 and CDR2 are MDHEN and SYDVKM. DNA of the CDR3: TGTGCCAGCAGTTCCTGGACGGGATATGGCTACACCTTC. Protein product: CASSSWTGYGYTF.

This rearrangement joins TRBV6-4 to TRBJ1-1; D is unclear. From germline, CDR1 is MRHNA and CDR2 SNTAGT. V shed 6 bases and J shed 0 bases, with 8 bases lying between them. The CDR3 totals 13 residues. The DNA for the CDR3 is TGTGCCAGCAGGACATCCTTGAACACTGAAGCTTTCTTT. Translated: CASRTSLNTEAFF.

This clone was recorded a few times. CDR3 in amino acids: CASSMHIRGYQPQHF. CDR3 DNA sequence: TGTGCCAGTAGTATGCACATCCGGGGGTATCAGCCCCAGCATTTT. The chain has TRBV19 and TRBJ1-5; a weak D match, TRBD1 (5 bases). The length of the CDR3 is 15 residues. The V gene lost 3 bases and the J gene lost 5 bases, with 14 bases spanning the gap. Germline V gene data show CDR1 as LNHDA and CDR2 as SQIVND (reference sequence).

The chain couples TRBV4-1 to TRBJ2-5; the D is unclear. V was pared by 1 base and J by 5 bases, with 2 bases between. Germline V gene lookup returns CDR1 MGHRA and CDR2 YSYEKL. The CDR3 loop spans 11 amino acids. CDR3 nucleotide sequence: TGCGCCAGCAGCCAAGCGGAGACCCAGTACTTC. Amino acids: CASSQAETQYF.

The chain couples TRBV4-3 to TRBJ2-3, with D possibly being TRBD2 (6 bases). The V gene lost 4 bases and the J gene lost 3 bases, with 17 bases spanning the gap. CDR1 is LGHNA, CDR2 YSLEER, per germline. The CDR3 sequence is 16 residues long. CDR3 in DNA: TGCGCCAGCAGCCCAAGCGTAACGGGAGTGACAGATACGCAGTATTTT. Protein sequence: CASSPSVTGVTDTQYF.

The V and J genes are TRBV6-1 and TRBJ2-1; 8 bases align to TRBD1. There are 16 residues in the CDR3. CDR1 is MNHNS and CDR2 is SASEGT in the germline V gene. V lost 3 bases to trimming and J lost 3 bases; unmatched junction nucleotides: 7. DNA of the CDR3: TGTGCCAGCAGTGATCGGGCCAGGGGGCACTACAATGAGCAGTTCTTC. Translated: CASSDRARGHYNEQFF.

The chain is built from TRBV7-9 and TRBJ1-5; TRBD1 matches at 7 bases. This CDR3 has 14 amino acids. In germline, CDR1 is SEHNR, CDR2 FQNEAQ (reference sequence). With V trimmed by 5 bases and J by 6 bases, 7 bases remained unmatched. CDR3 protein: CASSPKEGAQPQHF. CDR3 sequence (DNA): TGTGCCAGCAGCCCCAAGGAGGGGGCTCAGCCCCAGCATTTT. Full variable domain (remainder filled in from reference TRBV7-9 and TRBJ1-5): DTGVSQNPRHKITKRGQNVTFRCDPISEHNRLYWYRQTLGQGPEFLTYFQNEAQLEKSRLLSDRFSAERPKGSFSTLEIQRTEQGDSAMYLCASSPKEGAQPQHFGDGTRLSIL.

Ten or more counts support this clone. This chain links TRBV27 with TRBJ2-1, with a tentative D call TRBD2 (6 bases). The CDR3 totals 17 residues. The germline CDR1 and CDR2 sequences are MNHEY and SMNVEV (reference sequence). V shed 8 bases and J shed 2 bases, with 22 bases lying between them. This CDR3 is CASGGRSSVAAYNEQFF. The CDR3 DNA sequence: TGTGCCAGCGGAGGACGGTCTAGCGTTGCGGCCTACAATGAGCAGTTCTTC.

The rearrangement links TRBV18 to TRBJ2-7; 8 bases line up with TRBD2. The V segment lost 6 bases and the J segment 5 bases; nucleotides outside the gene matches: 12. This CDR3 contains 15 residues. The germline CDR1 and CDR2 sequences are KGHSH and LQKENI. DNA for the CDR3: TGTGCCAGCTCTTTCGGAGCGGGAGTCGAGGACGAGCAGTACTTC. Amino acid sequence: CASSFGAGVEDEQYF.

V usage is TRBV6-1 and J usage is TRBJ2-2, with D perhaps matching TRBD2 (6 bases). CDR3 length: 15 residues. V dropped 4 bases and J dropped 9 bases, with 18 bases sitting between them. The germline CDR1 and CDR2 sequences are MNHNS and SASEGT. The CDR3 region is CASSVVGLGTRELFF. The CDR3 DNA sequence: TGTGCCAGCAGTGTCGTGGGACTGGGTACCCGGGAGCTGTTTTTT.

This chain connects TRBV6-6 to TRBJ2-7, with a weak D call TRBD1 (5 bases). With 3 bases removed from V and 7 bases from J, the gap between germline ends came to 19 bases. Germline V CDR1 and CDR2: MNHNY, SVGAGI (reference sequence). The CDR3 runs to 15 residues. The CDR3 here is CASSYIHQGQREQYF. The DNA of the CDR3 is TGTGCCAGCAGTTATATTCACCAGGGCCAGAGGGAGCAGTACTTC.

The chain uses TRBV7-2 and TRBJ1-5; 8 bases map to TRBD1. CDR1 is SGHTA, CDR2 FQGNSA, per germline. The length of the CDR3 is 13 residues. The trim removed 5 bases at V and 6 bases at J, leaving 3 bases unmatched. CDR3 nucleotide sequence: TGTGCCAGCAGCCCGGACAGGGTTCAGCCCCAGCATTTT. Translation gives CASSPDRVQPQHF. Filled out from reference TRBV7-2 and TRBJ1-5, the complete variable domain reads GAGVSQSPSNKVTEKGKDVELRCDPISGHTALYWYRQSLGQGLEFLIYFQGNSAPDKSGLPSDRFSAERTGGSVSTLTIQRTQQEDSAVYLCASSPDRVQPQHFGDGTRLSIL.

V gene TRBV5-4 combines with J gene TRBJ2-5; 8 positions agree with TRBD1. The CDR3 has 15 amino acids. CDR1 is SGHNT, CDR2 YYREEE, per germline (reference sequence). V trimming: 2 bases; J trimming: 7 bases; junction bases outside the gene matches: 10. CDR3 loop: CASSFGQGKTTTQYF. CDR3 nucleotides: TGTGCCAGCAGCTTCGGACAGGGCAAGACAACGACCCAGTACTTC.

This clone was seen a few times. V and J are TRBV19 and TRBJ2-1; 8 bases match TRBD2. Germline V gives CDR1 LNHDA, CDR2 SQIVND (reference sequence). This CDR3 spans 15 amino acids. The V and J ends lost 3 bases and 8 bases, in that order; junction bases with no gene match: 9. CDR3 DNA: TGTGCCAGTAGTATCGGGGGCGGGAGGTTGGATGAGCAGTTCTTC. Translation gives CASSIGGGRLDEQFF.

This clone was recorded a few times. The V call is TRBV6-5, the J call TRBJ2-6; perhaps TRBD1 as D (5 bases). There are 14 residues in the CDR3. Germline values: CDR1 MNHEY, CDR2 SVGAGI. V shed 6 bases and J shed 0 bases, with 6 bases lying between them. CDR3 sequence (DNA): TGTGCCAGCAGCCAGGGCTCTGGGGCCAACGTCCTGACTTTC. It translates to CASSQGSGANVLTF.

In regard to this clone: The same CDR3 can be traced to other DNA sequences in this sample. The CDR3 sequence: CASSALETQYF. CDR3 in DNA: TGTGCCAGCAGTGCCCTAGAGACCCAGTACTTC. The genes are TRBV2 and TRBJ2-5; D gene ambiguous. Trimming took off 4 bases at V and 4 bases at J, with 4 bases between the two ends. Germline V lookup: CDR1 SNHLY, CDR2 FYNNEI. The CDR3 runs to 11 residues.

The chain joins TRBV28 to TRBJ2-7, with a tentative D call TRBD1 (6 bases). Trimming cost V 6 bases and J 3 bases, with 12 bases left between them. The length of the CDR3 is 13 residues. Per germline, CDR1 MDHEN and CDR2 SYDVKM. The CDR3 here is CASRRDILYEQYF. In nucleotides, the CDR3 is TGTGCCAGCAGACGGGACATCCTCTACGAGCAGTACTTC.